This T cell receptor (beta chain) was sequenced for a study of identical twins. General study points: The authors drew conclusions from cross-sectional statistical analysis rather than following the same donors.

This clonotype was picked up a small number of times. What it recognizes is unknown. TCRdb recomputed calls from the 5' RACE reads with MiXCR, one row per CDR3 protein. The table has approximately 500,000 distinct CDR3 sequences, around 24% seen once. The V and J ends lost 1 base and 1 base respectively, with 13 bases between them. The V gene's germline CDR1 is SGHVS and CDR2 FQNEAQ. This CDR3 is built from 16 residues. These same data were also listed under a study on T cells expressing NK-cell markers.

The source material was CD4+ T cells sorted from blood. The genes are TRBV7-8 and TRBJ1-1; D call uncertain. This sequence was found in a woman younger than 35 in good health. The CDR3 coding sequence is TGTGCCAGCAGCTTAGAGGCCGTCAGGACGAACACTGAAGCTTTCTTT. Protein sequence: CASSLEAVRTNTEAFF.